Listed below are T cell receptor beta chains from one sample, sequenced in a study of cytomegalovirus exposure and HLA in healthy donors. Sequencing used immunoSEQ multiplex PCR; TCRdb keeps in-frame clones, though not all of them. The sample yields roughly 130,000 clones, roughly 80% seen once. Sequencing input: PBMCs. The source is a young man in good health and CMV-seronegative. Each CDR3 is given with its conserved first and last residue. Fields, in order: J gene, V gene, D gene, CDR3 protein, CDR3 DNA. D genes are given only for firm matches.

TRBJ1-6 TRBV5-1 TRBD1 CASSVQGENSPLHF TGCGCCAGCAGCGTCCAGGGGGAAAATTCACCCCTCCACTTT
TRBJ1-1 TRBV29-1 TRBD1 CSVETPGQTRAFF TGCAGCGTTGAAACCCCGGGACAGACACGAGCTTTCTTT
TRBJ1-1 TRBV7-6 NA CASRPGRGVEAFF TGTGCCAGCAGGCCCGGGCGGGGGGTTGAAGCTTTCTTT
TRBJ2-6 TRBV4-3 TRBD1 CASSQPRRGQGGSGANVLTF TGCGCCAGCAGCCAACCTAGGCGGGGACAGGGGGGGTCTGGGGCCAACGTCCTGACTTTC
TRBJ2-7 TRBV6-1 TRBD1 CASGTGGEQYF TGTGCCAGCGGGACAGGTGGGGAGCAGTACTTC
TRBJ1-5 TRBV5-4 NA CASSFGGGEFQPQHF TGTGCCAGCAGCTTCGGGGGGGGTGAATTCCAGCCCCAGCATTTT
TRBJ2-2 TRBV28 TRBD1 CASTTTGGRGGELFF TGTGCCAGCACCACGACAGGGGGAAGAGGCGGGGAGCTGTTTTTT
TRBJ1-1 TRBV18 NA CASSLGGGEAFF TGTGCCAGCTCACTCGGGGGTGGTGAAGCTTTCTTT
TRBJ1-6 TRBV7-8 NA CASSPGLRSSPLHF TGTGCCAGCAGCCCGGGACTGAGGAGTTCACCCCTCCACTTT
TRBJ1-2 TRBV4-3 TRBD1 CASSQVFRTGVTCYTF TGCGCCAGCAGCCAAGTCTTCAGGACAGGGGTTACGTGCTACACCTTC
TRBJ2-7 TRBV28 NA CASRDIVSYEQYF TGTGCCAGCAGAGACATCGTATCCTACGAGCAGTACTTC
TRBJ1-2 TRBV5-1 NA CASSLGRSGGDYGYTF TGCGCCAGCAGCTTGGGACGGTCGGGGGGCGACTATGGCTACACCTTC
TRBJ2-5 TRBV19 TRBD2 CASSPGGPETQYF TGTGCCAGTAGCCCGGGGGGGCCGGAGACCCAGTACTTC
TRBJ1-2 TRBV4-2 NA CASSQDPTPYGYTF TGTGCCAGCAGCCAAGATCCAACTCCCTATGGCTACACCTTC
TRBJ2-3 TRBV7-9 NA CSSRAGAGDTQYF TGTTCCTCTCGGGCAGGGGCGGGAGATACGCAGTATTTT